This TCR beta chain was observed in a study of post-analysis software for immune sequencing data. Overall study: Patients had relapsing-remitting, secondary progressive or progressive-relapsing multiple sclerosis; some lacked subtype. Study results and limitations: TRBV5-6, TRBV5-1 and TRBV20-1 belonged to a set of roughly 5 TRBV segments that were more frequent in patients than controls. Multiple sclerosis patients had significantly lower normalized Chao1 diversity than controls.

V lost 5 bases and J 8 bases, leaving 21 bases between the germline ends. This CDR3 has 14 residues. Looked up from germline, CDR1 is DFQATT and CDR2 is SNEGSKA (reference sequence). Unique molecular identifiers had been added to the TCR beta cDNA libraries. Hundreds of thousands of cDNA molecules came from around 1 to 9.1 million T cells. Via MiXCR, TCRdb re-called the PCR reads, giving one row per CDR3 protein. The sample lists 600,000 to 750,000 distinct CDR3 sequences; approximately 60% were seen once. Points on this clonotype: Its target is unknown.

Sequenced: blood. V usage is TRBV20-1 and J usage is TRBJ1-2; D uncertain. This TCR was sampled from a girl aged 2 to 9 with multiple sclerosis. The CDR3 sequence: CSAPSLGSSRGYTF. CDR3 sequence (DNA): TGCAGTGCTCCCTCCTTAGGCAGCTCTCGGGGCTACACCTTC.